Below, 28 T cell receptor beta chains from the same sample are listed, as sequenced in a study of cytomegalovirus exposure and HLA in healthy donors. With 60 Vbeta and 13 Jbeta primers, the PCR was carried out. Using immunoSEQ multiplex PCR, the repertoire was profiled, and TCRdb retains in-frame clones only, with some absent. Found here are around 140,000 clones, 77% of them singletons; the top ten hold around 4%. Sequencing was done on a sample of PBMCs. The receptors were gathered from a male donor in good health and CMV-seropositive.

In its sample, this clone was seen once. The chain employs TRBV6-5 and TRBJ2-1; D is perhaps TRBD2 (6 bases). Trimming stripped 2 bases from V and 0 bases from J, with 11 bases between. The CDR3 is 16 amino acids. Germline loops: CDR1 MNHEY, CDR2 SVGAGI. The CDR3 is CASSYGAGRSYNEQFF. In DNA form, the CDR3 reads TGTGCCAGCAGTTACGGGGCGGGGCGCTCCTACAATGAGCAGTTCTTC.

This rearrangement joins TRBV5-1 to TRBJ2-7; tentative D call: TRBD1 (5 bases). V was pared by 0 bases and J by 2 bases, with 21 bases between. Germline CDR1 is SGHRS and CDR2 is YFSETQ. The CDR3 spans 18 residues. CDR3 loop: CASSLAPYRQNLAYEQYF. The CDR3 coding sequence is TGCGCCAGCAGCTTGGCACCTTACAGACAGAACCTAGCCTACGAGCAGTACTTC.

The V and J genes are TRBV5-4 and TRBJ2-1, with 10 bases that match TRBD2. CDR3 length equals 16 residues. CDR1 is SGHNT, CDR2 YYREEE, per germline (reference sequence). Trimming at V came to 1 base and at J to 0 bases, leaving 1 base not matched to a gene. CDR3 amino acids: CASSLSGGVSYNEQFF. CDR3 coding DNA: TGTGCCAGCAGCTTGAGCGGGGGGGTCTCCTACAATGAGCAGTTCTTC.

The chain couples TRBV25-1 to TRBJ1-5; 8 bases map to TRBD1. Looked up from germline, CDR1 is MGHDK and CDR2 is SYGVNS. The CDR3 is made up of 16 amino acids. The ends lost 3 bases at V and 6 bases at J; junction bases unmatched: 10. CDR3 sequence: CASSDRQGPGRQPQHF. The CDR3 DNA is TGTGCCAGCAGTGACAGACAGGGGCCGGGTCGTCAGCCCCAGCATTTT. Supplemented by reference TRBV25-1 and TRBJ1-5, the full variable domain reads EADIYQTPRYLVIGTGKKITLECSQTMGHDKMYWYQQDPGMELHLIHYSYGVNSTEKGDLSSESTVSRIRTEHFPLTLESARPSHTSQYLCASSDRQGPGRQPQHFGDGTRLSIL.

The J gene is TRBJ1-5, the V gene TRBV9; D gene unclear. The CDR3 loop spans 13 amino acids. Germline values: CDR1 SGDLS, CDR2 YYNGEE. V was clipped by 0 bases and J by 5 bases, with 6 bases between them. CDR3 residues: CASSVAGDQPQHF. CDR3 in DNA: TGTGCCAGCAGCGTAGCGGGAGATCAGCCCCAGCATTTT.

The J gene is TRBJ2-5, the V gene TRBV4-2; D gene ambiguous. V shed 0 bases and J shed 5 bases, with 7 bases lying between them. In germline, CDR1 is LGHNA, CDR2 YNFKEQ. This CDR3 has 13 amino acids. The CDR3 protein is CASSQDVRETQYF. The DNA of the CDR3 is TGTGCCAGCAGCCAAGATGTGAGGGAGACCCAGTACTTC.

The chain employs TRBV11-1 and TRBJ2-7; 10 bases agree with TRBD2. Germline CDR1 reads SGHAT; CDR2 reads FQDESV (reference sequence). This CDR3 is 16 amino acids long. Germline trimming cut 5 bases from V and 3 bases from J; bases unmatched to any gene: 10. CDR3 bases: TGTGCCAGCAGCCGAAGCCCAGCGGGAGGGCTCTACGAGCAGTACTTC. Residues: CASSRSPAGGLYEQYF. Full variable domain (rest looked up from reference TRBV11-1 and TRBJ2-7): EAEVAQSPRYKITEKSQAVAFWCDPISGHATLYWYRQILGQGPELLVQFQDESVVDDSQLPKDRFSAERLKGVDSTLKIQPAELGDSAMYLCASSRSPAGGLYEQYFGPGTRLTVT.

This chain joins TRBV12-1 and TRBJ1-4; the DNA was not compared with TRBD1, the D call given in the table. TRBV12-1 is labeled a pseudogene. The CDR3 consists of 15 residues. The CDR3 DNA reads TGTGCCAGCAGCCCTGACAGGGTGGTAGGGGAAAAACTGTTTTTT. Amino acids: CASSPDRVVGEKLFF.

As to this clone: An end of the junction does not agree with germline; a read error may underlie this. The CDR3 DNA is TGTTCCAGCAGCTTCACGGTGAACACTGAAGCTTTCTTT. It yields the protein CSSSFTVNTEAFF. The chain uses TRBV7-9 and TRBJ1-1; D ambiguous. Per germline, CDR1 SEHNR and CDR2 FQNEAQ (reference sequence). This CDR3 has 13 amino acids.

This clone appeared a few times. The rearrangement uses TRBV6-1 and TRBJ1-3; 8 bases match TRBD1. This CDR3 has 17 residues. Losses at the gene ends were 2 bases for V and 3 bases for J; bases not matched to a gene: 9. Germline-derived CDR1 and CDR2 are MNHNS and SASEGT. CDR3 sequence: CASSERGQGAYGNTIYF. CDR3 nucleotides: TGTGCCAGCAGTGAAAGGGGTCAGGGGGCTTATGGAAACACCATATATTTT.

This rearrangement joins TRBV6-5 to TRBJ2-5, with TRBD1 as a possible D gene (6 bases). Trimming removed 0 bases at V and 10 bases at J, with 18 bases between. Germline CDR1 reads MNHEY; CDR2 reads SVGAGI. The CDR3 is 15 amino acids. CDR3 coding DNA: TGTGCCAGCAGTTACTCCATCACAGGGAACGGAGACCAGTACTTC. This sequence encodes CASSYSITGNGDQYF.

As concerns this clone: In the same sample, other DNA sequences code for this CDR3. The rearrangement uses TRBV6-1 and TRBJ2-3; TRBD1 matches at 7 bases. After removal of 6 bases from V and 0 bases from J, the junction contained 6 bases not matched to a gene. The germline gives CDR1 MNHNS, CDR2 SASEGT. The CDR3 is made up of 15 amino acids. The CDR3 loop is CASSEHRGSTDTQYF. As DNA, the CDR3 is TGTGCCAGCAGCGAGCACAGGGGTAGCACAGATACGCAGTATTTT.

The chain joins TRBV7-2 to TRBJ2-5; 7 bases are a match to TRBD2. V trimming: 3 bases; J trimming: 5 bases; junction bases outside the gene matches: 6. Germline CDR1 is SGHTA and CDR2 is FQGNSA. The CDR3 is 14 amino acids. The CDR3 DNA follows: TGTGCCAGCAGCTTTATAGCGGGCTGGGAGACCCAGTACTTC. Its translation: CASSFIAGWETQYF.

V gene TRBV6-5 combines with J gene TRBJ1-6; no reliable D call. Looked up from germline, CDR1 is MNHEY and CDR2 is SVGAGI. The V end lost 6 bases, the J end lost 7 bases, and 13 bases lay between the germline ends. This CDR3 comprises 14 residues. CDR3: CASSGGPMNSPLHF. In DNA form, the CDR3 reads TGTGCCAGCAGCGGAGGTCCCATGAATTCACCCCTCCACTTT.

V is TRBV15 and J is TRBJ2-3; perhaps TRBD2 as D (5 bases). Per germline, CDR1 LNHNV and CDR2 YYDKDF (reference sequence). Trimming shortened V by 0 bases and J by 5 bases, and 15 bases separated the two germline ends. The CDR3 length is 16 residues. The DNA of the CDR3 is TGTGCCACCAGCAGAGATCGAGCGGAGACCGGAGATACGCAGTATTTT. The encoded protein is CATSRDRAETGDTQYF.

The chain has TRBV10-3 and TRBJ2-3; 12 nucleotides match TRBD2. The V gene's germline CDR1 is ENHRY and CDR2 SYGVKD. This CDR3 region has 16 residues. Unmatched junction bases numbered 3, after V lost 2 bases and J lost 3 bases. The CDR3 bases are TGTGCCATCAGTGAGGGAACTAGCGGGAGGACAGATACGCAGTATTTT. Translating gives CAISEGTSGRTDTQYF.

This clone was recorded a few times. The chain employs TRBV19 and TRBJ2-7; 8 bases line up with TRBD1. Per germline, CDR1 LNHDA and CDR2 SQIVND (reference sequence). J was trimmed by 6 bases and V by 5 bases; bases with no gene match: 6. The CDR3 contains 13 residues. The CDR3 bases are TGTGCCAGTAGTGAGACAGGGGACCCCGAGCAGTACTTC. Translation gives CASSETGDPEQYF.

The rearrangement joins TRBV28 to TRBJ2-7; 9 bases map to TRBD1. V lost 2 bases to trimming and J lost 9 bases; unmatched junction nucleotides: 8. Germline lookup yields CDR1 MDHEN and CDR2 SYDVKM. The CDR3 covers 14 residues. In DNA form, the CDR3 reads TGTGCCAGCAGTTTACCGACAGGGGGGGGTGGGCAGTACTTC. It yields the protein CASSLPTGGGGQYF.

The chain carries TRBV29-1 and TRBJ2-5, with 8 nucleotides matching TRBD1. V gave up 0 bases and J gave up 3 bases; unmatched junction bases: 3. Germline assignment: CDR1 SQVTM and CDR2 ANQGSEA. This CDR3 is built from 14 residues. CDR3 sequence: CSVEDDRGEETQYF. CDR3 nucleotides: TGCAGCGTTGAAGATGACAGGGGAGAAGAGACCCAGTACTTC.

This chain uses TRBV7-8 with TRBJ1-1, with D unresolved. The CDR3 consists of 15 residues. V was clipped by 1 base and J by 0 bases, with 9 bases between them. Germline V CDR1 and CDR2: SGHVS, FQNEAQ. The CDR3 loop is CASSLDELLNTEAFF. In DNA form, the CDR3 reads TGTGCCAGCAGCTTAGATGAACTCCTGAACACTGAAGCTTTCTTT.

The rearrangement uses TRBV4-2 and TRBJ1-1, with TRBD1 matching 8 bases. The CDR3 loop spans 18 amino acids. J lost 1 base, V lost 6 bases, and 16 bases had no gene match. Germline V lookup: CDR1 LGHNA, CDR2 YNFKEQ. The DNA for the CDR3 is TGTGCCAGCAGTATAGACAGGGGAGGTATGATGGGGAACACTGAAGCTTTCTTT. This encodes CASSIDRGGMMGNTEAFF.

The chain uses TRBV6-7 and TRBJ2-1; D not certain. TRBV6-7 is annotated as an ORF whose role is uncertain. Between the trimmed V and J ends, which lost 5 bases and 0 bases, there was a span of 23 bases. This CDR3 has 19 residues. Written as DNA, the CDR3 is TGTGCCAGCAGTCTTTTCCTCCCGTCAGCGCTGAGCTCCTACAATGAGCAGTTCTTC. Amino acid sequence: CASSLFLPSALSSYNEQFF.

V usage is TRBV6-5 and J usage is TRBJ2-7; tentatively, D is TRBD2 (5 bases). Germline loops: CDR1 MNHEY, CDR2 SVGAGI. The CDR3 has 14 amino acids. V gave up 2 bases and J gave up 5 bases, with 13 bases separating them. The CDR3 DNA is TGTGCCAGCAGTTACGATGGAGCGGCTCACGAGCAGTACTTC. Protein sequence: CASSYDGAAHEQYF.

The chain recombines TRBV9 with TRBJ2-3; D uncertain. V was trimmed by 3 bases and J by 2 bases, leaving 7 bases between them. Germline loops: CDR1 SGDLS, CDR2 YYNGEE. The CDR3 covers 13 residues. The CDR3 DNA follows: TGTGCCAGCAGCGCCCGTAACACAGATACGCAGTATTTT. Its translation is CASSARNTDTQYF.

This clone was seen only once. This sequence joins TRBV11-3 and TRBJ1-1; 8 nucleotides match TRBD1. The V and J ends lost 5 bases and 4 bases, in that order; junction bases with no gene match: 9. This CDR3 has 15 amino acids. Germline CDR1 and CDR2: SGHNT and YENEEA. This chain's CDR3 is CASSPQDRDGTEAFF. The DNA for the CDR3 is TGTGCCAGCAGCCCACAGGACAGGGACGGCACTGAAGCTTTCTTT.

The chain joins TRBV28 to TRBJ1-2, with D perhaps matching TRBD1 (5 bases). CDR1 and CDR2 (germline): MDHEN, SYDVKM. The CDR3 length is 15 residues. With 2 bases removed from V and 2 bases from J, the gap between germline ends came to 12 bases. The CDR3 protein is CASSLTWGGNYGYTF. In DNA form, the CDR3 reads TGTGCCAGCAGTTTAACGTGGGGGGGAAACTATGGCTACACCTTC.

V is TRBV10-3 and J is TRBJ1-1; no clear D. Germline-derived CDR1 and CDR2 are ENHRY and SYGVKD. V was cut by 8 bases and J by 2 bases, with 18 bases left in between. The CDR3 consists of 15 residues. The CDR3: CAIGGGQLYNTEAFF. DNA of the CDR3: TGTGCCATCGGAGGAGGGCAGCTCTATAACACTGAAGCTTTCTTT.

This clone was observed once. The gene calls are TRBV10-2 and TRBJ2-1, with 7 nucleotides matching TRBD2. With 3 bases clipped from V and 0 bases from J, the junction kept 14 bases outside the gene matches. Germline V gene lookup returns CDR1 WSHSY and CDR2 SAAADI. The CDR3 is made up of 19 amino acids. The CDR3 DNA reads as TGCGCCAGCAGTGACTGGGACTACCTCTTTACTAGCTCCTACAATGAGCAGTTCTTC. As protein: CASSDWDYLFTSSYNEQFF.